This T cell receptor (beta chain) appears in the sequencing data of a study of CD8 T cells in Susac syndrome. V was cut by 0 bases and J by 0 bases, with 15 bases left in between. The CDR3 runs 17 residues. The germline V gene encodes CDR1 SGHTA and CDR2 FQGNSA. RNA totalling about 0.45 to 1 ug underwent reverse transcription with random hexamers. TCRdb fed the immunoSEQ multiplex PCR reads into MiXCR, producing one record per CDR3 protein. Here the sample spans roughly 190,000 distinct CDR3 sequences, roughly 92% being singletons. This sequence joins TRBV7-2 and TRBJ2-7, with a possible D match to TRBD2 (5 bases). Material for sequencing was CD4+ T cells from PBMCs. The TCR originated in a human donor in good health. The CDR3 is CASSLATTDYSSYEQYF. CDR3 bases: TGTGCCAGCAGCTTAGCGACTACTGACTACAGCTCCTACGAGCAGTACTTC.